This T cell receptor (beta chain) was observed in a study of CD4 and CD8 cells across lung adenocarcinoma regions (dated by TCRdb to about 2018). Looking at the study overall: The study examined intratumor heterogeneity of the T cell receptor repertoire by comparing tumor centers with tumor margins.

The CDR3, cysteine through phenylalanine, is 15 amino acids long. Kept here is only the CDR3 DNA, which spans 45 bases and is read in frame from base 1. The junction carries 9 bases between V and J, which are trimmed by 3 bases and 1 base respectively. Details on this clonotype: The antigen it binds to is not known. It has no much larger one-base neighbor in the sample; base qualities were not kept.

Library creation used PCR. These reads were obtained on a HiSeq X Ten. Clones were called with MiXCR by TCRdb after fastp trimmed the public reads at Q25, and only in-frame beta chains were retained. When rows share a CDR3 protein, they turn into one entry using the most common DNA and genes. This sample is represented by more than 2,000 distinct CDR3 sequences; about half of them were singletons. The leading ten clones occupy roughly 21% of the sample. Patients with localized lung adenocarcinoma, a subtype of non-small cell lung cancer, were used as donors. The centers of localized lung adenocarcinomas were where the samples came from. CD4+ T cells from tumor tissue were profiled separately from CD8+ T cells for TCR repertoire analysis.

Sequencing input: CD4+ T cells from the center of a lung tumor. The cell subset or site label for this specimen denotes: tumor center region. Recombination joined TRBV12-3 or TRBV12-4 with TRBJ2-2, with a weak D call of TRBD2 (6 bases match). This receptor was taken from a female donor with lung adenocarcinoma. The CD4 and CD8 labels of this study may be unreliable. In nucleotide form, the sequence is TGTGCCAGCAGTTTTGGTAGCGGGAACACCGGGGAGCTGTTTTTT. Translation gives CASSFGSGNTGELFF.